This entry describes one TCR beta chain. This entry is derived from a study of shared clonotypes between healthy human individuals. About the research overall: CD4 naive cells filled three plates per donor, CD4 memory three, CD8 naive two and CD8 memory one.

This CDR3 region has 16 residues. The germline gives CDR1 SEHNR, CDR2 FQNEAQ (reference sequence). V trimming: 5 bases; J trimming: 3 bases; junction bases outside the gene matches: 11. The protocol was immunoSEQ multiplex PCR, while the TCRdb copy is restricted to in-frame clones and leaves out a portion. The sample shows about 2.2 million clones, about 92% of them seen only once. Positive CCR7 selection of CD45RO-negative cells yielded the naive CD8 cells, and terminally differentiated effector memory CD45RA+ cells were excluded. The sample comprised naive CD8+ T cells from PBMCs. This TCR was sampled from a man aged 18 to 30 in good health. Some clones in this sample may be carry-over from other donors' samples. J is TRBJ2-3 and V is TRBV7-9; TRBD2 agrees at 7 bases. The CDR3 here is CASSPESPLATDTQYF. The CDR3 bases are TGTGCCAGCAGCCCCGAGTCTCCACTAGCGACAGATACGCAGTATTTT.